These T cell receptor beta chains were read from a single sample in a study of OX40 agonist ivuxolimab in advanced cancers. Some clones are missing from TCRdb's copy, which holds only in-frame ones; the method was immunoSEQ multiplex PCR. The table includes under 75,000 clones, 91% detected once. This material consisted of CD4+ or CD8+ T cells sorted from blood, taken in a trial of the OX40 agonist ivuxolimab. These TCRs come from an adult with an advanced solid tumor such as melanoma, head and neck, liver or kidney cancer. CDR3s include the opening cysteine and the closing phenylalanine or tryptophan. Fields, in order: V gene, J gene, clone size, CDR3 protein. The size field is filled for only some rows; it gives once, few, many or a size class.

TRBV27	TRBJ2-7	once	CASSLTGLGSYEQYF
TRBV11-1	TRBJ2-3	NA	CASSLGQDTDTQYF
TRBV4-1	TRBJ2-2	NA	CASSQDSGRGPGELFF
TRBV6-4	TRBJ1-1	NA	CASSEMNRGPAFF
TRBV7-2	TRBJ2-5	NA	CASSSSGTQYF
TRBV19	TRBJ2-7	NA	CASSPGTGVYEQYF
TRBV2	TRBJ2-1	NA	CASSNERETTYNEQFF
TRBV27	TRBJ2-3	NA	CASSPRTLPDTQYF
TRBV2	TRBJ1-5	NA	CARSVTGKQPQHF
TRBV30	TRBJ1-2	NA	CAWSAIYGYTF
TRBV28	TRBJ2-7	NA	CASTPPGYSYEQYF
TRBV4-2	TRBJ2-1	NA	CASSLLVRREGRDNEQFF
TRBV5-6	TRBJ1-1	once	CASSPSTGTEAFF
TRBV7-9	TRBJ1-4	NA	CASSFKANEKLFF
TRBV28	TRBJ2-6	NA	CASKGVLTF
TRBV7-9	TRBJ1-5	NA	CASSLGGGGNQPQHF
TRBV6-6	TRBJ2-7	NA	CASSYSTSSQYEQYF
TRBV28	TRBJ1-3	NA	CASSKAHYGNTIYF
TRBV27	TRBJ1-1	NA	CASSPGQGADTEAFF
TRBV28	TRBJ1-5	NA	CASSFRPVNQPQHF
TRBV9	TRBJ2-7	NA	CASSQGQGVTYEQYF
TRBV28	TRBJ1-1	NA	CASNPSGPQSTEAFF
TRBV5-6	TRBJ2-7	NA	CASSADGTGFYEQYF
TRBV6-5	TRBJ2-5	NA	CASSYSKRTEETQYF
TRBV9	TRBJ2-2	NA	CASSAGQTGELFF
TRBV5-4	TRBJ2-6	NA	CASSLLPSGANVLTF
TRBV28	TRBJ1-5	NA	CASSSRQEGSNQPQHF
TRBV4-3	TRBJ2-1	NA	CASSQDRGKVRYNEQFF
TRBV4-3	TRBJ1-6	NA	CASSQDRNYSPLHF
TRBV7-8	TRBJ1-5	NA	CASSLAGVNQPQHF
TRBV6-6	TRBJ1-5	NA	CASSYDGMRQPQHF
TRBV11-1	TRBJ2-7	NA	CASSSTGLSYEQYF
TRBV4-2	TRBJ2-1	NA	CASSQDFERDRNEQFF
TRBV9	TRBJ1-2	few	CASSSADSYTF
TRBV10-2	TRBJ2-7	NA	CASSLTSGVSSYEQYF
TRBV9	TRBJ1-3	NA	CASSALDGNTIYF
TRBV27	TRBJ2-7	NA	CASSQTSGTYEQYF
TRBV6-5	TRBJ2-3	NA	CASRGTSGGPDTQYF
TRBV5-1	TRBJ2-1	NA	CASSLGTRQFF
TRBV7-8	TRBJ1-5	NA	CASRPGTGPSWNQPQHF
TRBV5-6	TRBJ2-7	NA	CASSWEYEQYF
TRBV6-5	TRBJ2-2	NA	CASSYSLWRPGELFF
TRBV27	TRBJ2-7	NA	CASSLSIGSYEQYF
TRBV5-4	TRBJ2-1	NA	CASSLAGVLTGGPDEQFF
TRBV4-1	TRBJ2-2	NA	CASSPGTAQGELFF
TRBV27	TRBJ2-7	NA	CASIDRGTYEQYF
TRBV27	TRBJ2-1	NA	CASSLDSSYNEQFF
TRBV5-8	TRBJ2-5	NA	CASSLGSQETQYF
TRBV11-2	TRBJ2-1	NA	CASSLGLATVDLNEQFF
TRBV7-3	TRBJ2-3	NA	CASSPGTSGSDTQYF